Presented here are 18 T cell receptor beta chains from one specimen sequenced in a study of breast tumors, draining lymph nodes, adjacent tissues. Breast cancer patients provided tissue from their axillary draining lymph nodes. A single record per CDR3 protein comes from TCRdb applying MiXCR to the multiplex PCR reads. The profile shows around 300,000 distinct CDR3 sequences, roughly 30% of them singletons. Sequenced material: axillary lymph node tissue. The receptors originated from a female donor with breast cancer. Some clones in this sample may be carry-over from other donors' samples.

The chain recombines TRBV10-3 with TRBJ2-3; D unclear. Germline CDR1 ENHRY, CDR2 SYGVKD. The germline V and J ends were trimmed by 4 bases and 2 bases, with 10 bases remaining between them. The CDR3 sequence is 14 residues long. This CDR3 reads CAISGDTLTDTQYF. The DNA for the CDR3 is TGTGCCATCAGTGGGGATACCCTCACAGATACGCAGTATTTT.

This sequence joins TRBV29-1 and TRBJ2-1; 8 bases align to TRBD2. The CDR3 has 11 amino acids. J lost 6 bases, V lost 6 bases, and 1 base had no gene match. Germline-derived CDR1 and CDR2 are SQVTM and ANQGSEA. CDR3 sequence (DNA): TGCAGCGTAGGGACTAGCAATGAGCAGTTCTTC. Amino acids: CSVGTSNEQFF.

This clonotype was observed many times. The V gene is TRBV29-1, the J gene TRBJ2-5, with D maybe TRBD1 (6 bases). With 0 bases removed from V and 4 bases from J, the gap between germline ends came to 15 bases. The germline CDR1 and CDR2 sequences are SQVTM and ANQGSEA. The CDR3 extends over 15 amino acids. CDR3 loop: CSVEDPTRGGETQYF. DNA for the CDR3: TGCAGCGTTGAAGATCCCACCAGGGGCGGAGAGACCCAGTACTTC.

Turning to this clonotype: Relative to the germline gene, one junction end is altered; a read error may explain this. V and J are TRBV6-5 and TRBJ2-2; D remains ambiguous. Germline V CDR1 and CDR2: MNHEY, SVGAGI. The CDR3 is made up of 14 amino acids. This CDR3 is CASSHSYSPGELFF. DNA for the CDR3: TGTGCCAGCAGTCACTCGTATAGCCCCGGGGAGCTGTTTTTT.

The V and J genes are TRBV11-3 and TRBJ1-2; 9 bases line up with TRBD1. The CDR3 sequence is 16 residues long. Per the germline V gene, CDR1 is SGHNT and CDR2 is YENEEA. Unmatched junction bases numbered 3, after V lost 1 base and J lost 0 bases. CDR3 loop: CASSLARTGANYGYTF. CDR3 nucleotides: TGTGCCAGCAGCTTAGCTAGGACAGGGGCTAACTATGGCTACACCTTC.

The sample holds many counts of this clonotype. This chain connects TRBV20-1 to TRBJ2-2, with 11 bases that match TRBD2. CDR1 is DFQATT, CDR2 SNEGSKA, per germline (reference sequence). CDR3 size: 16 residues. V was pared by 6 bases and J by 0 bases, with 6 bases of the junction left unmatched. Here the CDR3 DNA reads TGCAGTGCCTCAATAGCGGGAGGGCCGAACACCGGGGAGCTGTTTTTT. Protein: CSASIAGGPNTGELFF.

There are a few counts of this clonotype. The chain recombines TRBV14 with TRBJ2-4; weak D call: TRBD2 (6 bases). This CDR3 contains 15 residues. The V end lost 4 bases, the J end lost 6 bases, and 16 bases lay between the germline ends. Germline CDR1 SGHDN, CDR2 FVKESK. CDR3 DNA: TGTGCCAGCAGCCTGAGATCGGCGGGGTCAAACATTCAGTACTTC. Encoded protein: CASSLRSAGSNIQYF. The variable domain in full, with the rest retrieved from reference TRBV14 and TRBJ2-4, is EAGVTQFPSHSVIEKGQTVTLRCDPISGHDNLYWYRRVMGKEIKFLLHFVKESKQDESGMPNNRFLAERTGGTYSTLKVQPAELEDSGVYFCASSLRSAGSNIQYFGAGTRLSVL.

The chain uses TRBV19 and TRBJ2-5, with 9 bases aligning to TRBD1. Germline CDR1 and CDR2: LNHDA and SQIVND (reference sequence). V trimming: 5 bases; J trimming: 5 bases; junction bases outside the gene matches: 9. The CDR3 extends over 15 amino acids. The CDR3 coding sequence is TGTGCCAGTAGTTTGGGGACAGGGTTCGACGAGACCCAGTACTTC. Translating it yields CASSLGTGFDETQYF.

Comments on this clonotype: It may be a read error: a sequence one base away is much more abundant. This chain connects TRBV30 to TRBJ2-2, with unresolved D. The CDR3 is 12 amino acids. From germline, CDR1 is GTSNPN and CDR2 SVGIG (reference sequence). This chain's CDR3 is CAFYGYGEELFF. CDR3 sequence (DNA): TGTGCTTTCTACGGTTATGGCGAGGAGCTGTTTTTT.

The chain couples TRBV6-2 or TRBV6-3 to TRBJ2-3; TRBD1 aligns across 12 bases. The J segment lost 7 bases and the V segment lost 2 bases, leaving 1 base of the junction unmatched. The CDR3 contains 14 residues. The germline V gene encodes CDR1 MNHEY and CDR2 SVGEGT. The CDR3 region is CASSYGTGGYTQYF. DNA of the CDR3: TGTGCCAGCAGTTACGGGACAGGGGGCTATACGCAGTATTTT.

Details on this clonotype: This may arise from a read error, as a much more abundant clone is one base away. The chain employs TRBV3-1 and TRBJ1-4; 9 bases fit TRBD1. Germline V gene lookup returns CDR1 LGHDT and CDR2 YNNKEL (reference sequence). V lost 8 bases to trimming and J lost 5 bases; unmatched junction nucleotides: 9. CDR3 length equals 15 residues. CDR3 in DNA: TGTGCCAGCGGGAGAGGGACAGGGTGGAATGAAAAACTGTTTTTT. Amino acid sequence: CASGRGTGWNEKLFF.

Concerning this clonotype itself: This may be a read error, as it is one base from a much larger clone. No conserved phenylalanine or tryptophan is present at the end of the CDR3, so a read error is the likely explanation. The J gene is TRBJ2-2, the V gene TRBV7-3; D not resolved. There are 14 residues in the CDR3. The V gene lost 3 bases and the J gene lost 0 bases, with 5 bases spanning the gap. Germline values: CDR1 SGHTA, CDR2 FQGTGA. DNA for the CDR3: TGTGCCAGCAGCTTGCCGACGAACACCGGGGAGCTGTTTATT. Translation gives CASSLPTNTGELFI.

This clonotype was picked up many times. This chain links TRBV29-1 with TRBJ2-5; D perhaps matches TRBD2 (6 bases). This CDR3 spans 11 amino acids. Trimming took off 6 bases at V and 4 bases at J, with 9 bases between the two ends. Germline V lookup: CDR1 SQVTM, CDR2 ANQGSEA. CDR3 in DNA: TGCAGCGTAGACGGGGGAGAGACCCAGTACTTC. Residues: CSVDGGETQYF.

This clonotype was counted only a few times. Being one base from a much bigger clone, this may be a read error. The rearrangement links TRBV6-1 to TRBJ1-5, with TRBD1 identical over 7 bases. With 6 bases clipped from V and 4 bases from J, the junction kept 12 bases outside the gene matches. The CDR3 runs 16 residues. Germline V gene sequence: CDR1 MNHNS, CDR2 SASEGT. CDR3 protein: CASRDEQGVLNQPQHF. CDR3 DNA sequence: TGTGCCAGCAGAGACGAGCAGGGGGTTTTGAATCAGCCCCAGCATTTT.

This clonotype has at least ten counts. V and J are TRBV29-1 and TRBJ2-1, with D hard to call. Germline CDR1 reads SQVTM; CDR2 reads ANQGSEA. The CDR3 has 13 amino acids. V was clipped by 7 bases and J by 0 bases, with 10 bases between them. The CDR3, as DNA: TGCAGCGCCACTCCGAGCTCCTACAATGAGCAGTTCTTC. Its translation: CSATPSSYNEQFF.

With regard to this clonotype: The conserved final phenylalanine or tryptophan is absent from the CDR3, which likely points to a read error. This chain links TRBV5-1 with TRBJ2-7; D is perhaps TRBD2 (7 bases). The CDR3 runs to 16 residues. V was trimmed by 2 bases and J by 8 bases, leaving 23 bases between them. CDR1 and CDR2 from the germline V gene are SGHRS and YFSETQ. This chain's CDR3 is CASSLSGGSSPLKQYL. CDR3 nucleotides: TGCGCCAGCAGCTTATCGGGGGGCAGCTCCCCACTCAAGCAGTACCTC.

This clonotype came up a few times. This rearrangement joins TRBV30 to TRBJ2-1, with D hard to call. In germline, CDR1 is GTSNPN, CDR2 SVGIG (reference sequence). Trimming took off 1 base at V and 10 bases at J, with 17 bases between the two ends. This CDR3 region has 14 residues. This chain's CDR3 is CAWSGVVQQREQFF. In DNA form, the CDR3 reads TGTGCCTGGAGTGGTGTAGTGCAGCAGAGAGAGCAGTTCTTC.

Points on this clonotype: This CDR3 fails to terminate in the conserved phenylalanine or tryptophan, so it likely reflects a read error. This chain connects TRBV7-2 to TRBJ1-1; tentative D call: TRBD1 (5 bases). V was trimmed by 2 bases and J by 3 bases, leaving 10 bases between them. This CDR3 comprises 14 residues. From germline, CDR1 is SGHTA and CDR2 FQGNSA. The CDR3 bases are TGTGCCAGCAGCTTATACCAAGGGGACACTGAAGCTTTCCTT. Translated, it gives CASSLYQGDTEAFL.